Listed here are 32 T cell receptor beta chains from one sample, sequenced in a study. Each CDR3 protein gets one entry after TCRdb re-called the 5' RACE reads with MiXCR. The data contain 6,200 or so distinct CDR3 sequences, 50% of them singletons. The sample comprised naive CD4+ T cells sorted from a lymph node. Subset in this sample: naive CD4+ T cells, CD4+CD45RA+CD25-. These receptors came from a female donor with breast cancer.

The V call is TRBV20-1, the J call TRBJ2-1; TRBD2 matches 7 bases. The trim removed 5 bases at V and 5 bases at J, leaving 12 bases unmatched. The CDR3 is 15 residues long. Germline V gene data show CDR1 as DFQATT and CDR2 as SNEGSKA (reference sequence). CDR3 DNA: TGCAGTGCTGGACGACTAGCATGGGAACACAATGAGCAGTTCTTC. It specifies CSAGRLAWEHNEQFF.

On this clonotype itself: An end of the junction does not agree with germline; a read error may underlie this. The chain carries TRBV5-6 and TRBJ2-1, with 8 bases fitting TRBD1. The CDR3 spans 14 residues. From germline, CDR1 is SGHDT and CDR2 YYEEEE. DNA for the CDR3: TGTGCCAGCAGCCCCGGGACAGGATACAATAAGCAGTTCTTC. As protein: CASSPGTGYNKQFF.

The chain couples TRBV5-1 to TRBJ1-3, with unresolved D. V was shortened by 1 base and J by 5 bases, with 10 bases between the two germline ends. Germline CDR1 and CDR2: SGHRS and YFSETQ. CDR3 size: 14 residues. The CDR3 here is CASSLSEGRNTIYF. DNA of the CDR3: TGCGCCAGCAGCTTGTCGGAGGGAAGAAACACCATATATTTT.

A few counts support this clonotype. The chain is built from TRBV20-1 and TRBJ2-3, with 8 bases matching TRBD1. CDR3 length: 15 amino acids. The V segment lost 5 bases and the J segment 4 bases; nucleotides outside the gene matches: 11. Per germline, CDR1 DFQATT and CDR2 SNEGSKA (reference sequence). For the CDR3, the DNA is TGCAGTGCTCACGCCCTGGACAGGGTCGCAGATACGCAGTATTTT. It is translated as CSAHALDRVADTQYF.

This clonotype was recorded once. The chain joins TRBV20-1 to TRBJ2-1; D is possibly TRBD1 (6 bases). The germline gives CDR1 DFQATT, CDR2 SNEGSKA (reference sequence). V lost 0 bases, J lost 0 bases, and 15 bases lay in between. The length of the CDR3 is 17 residues. The CDR3 coding sequence is TGCAGTGCTAGAGATTCGACAGGAGAGTACTCCTACAATGAGCAGTTCTTC. It yields the protein CSARDSTGEYSYNEQFF.

V and J are TRBV12-3 or TRBV12-4 and TRBJ2-5; 7 nucleotides match TRBD2. The CDR3 runs to 15 residues. The V segment lost 7 bases and the J segment 7 bases; nucleotides outside the gene matches: 15. The CDR3 loop reads CASIPSLAVASTQYF. The CDR3 bases are TGTGCCAGCATCCCCAGCCTAGCGGTGGCGTCGACCCAGTACTTC.

This chain uses TRBV7-8 with TRBJ2-6; D unresolved. V was pared by 1 base and J by 2 bases, with 6 bases between. The CDR3 spans 15 residues. The V gene's germline CDR1 is SGHVS and CDR2 FQNEAQ. The CDR3 protein is CASSLGNAGANVLTF. CDR3 bases: TGTGCCAGCAGCTTAGGGAACGCTGGGGCCAACGTCCTGACTTTC. The full variable domain, in which reference TRBV7-8 and TRBJ2-6 provide the parts outside the CDR3, is GAGVSQSPRYKVAKRGQDVALRCDPISGHVSLFWYQQALGQGPEFLTYFQNEAQLDKSGLPSDRFFAERPEGSVSTLKIQRTQQEDSAVYLCASSLGNAGANVLTFGAGSRLTVL.

This clonotype was observed once. Relative to the germline gene, one junction end is altered; a read error may explain this. The chain is built from TRBV9 and TRBJ1-3; no clear D gene. The CDR3 contains 14 residues. CDR1 and CDR2 from the germline V gene are SGDLS and YYNGEE. The CDR3 DNA reads as TGTGCCAGCAGCGTAGGCAGCATCGGAATCACCATATATTTT. It is translated as CASSVGSIGITIYF.

The chain uses TRBV7-3 and TRBJ1-1, with D unclear. With 5 bases removed from V and 3 bases from J, the gap between germline ends came to 10 bases. Germline assignment: CDR1 SGHTA and CDR2 FQGTGA. CDR3 size: 13 residues. CDR3 residues: CASSRFLDTEAFF. The CDR3 DNA reads as TGTGCCAGCAGCCGATTCTTGGACACTGAAGCTTTCTTT.

This chain joins TRBV20-1 and TRBJ2-1, with TRBD2 matching 7 bases. Per germline, CDR1 DFQATT and CDR2 SNEGSKA (reference sequence). The CDR3 consists of 11 residues. V shed 2 bases, J shed 13 bases, and the junction held 5 bases outside the gene matches. The CDR3, as DNA: TGCAGTGCTAGATGGCTAGCGGAACAGTTCTTC. It is translated as CSARWLAEQFF.

Of note for this clonotype: Its ends do not fully match the called genes, so a read error is possible. The chain uses TRBV9 and TRBJ2-5, with TRBD2 identical over 8 bases. Germline values: CDR1 SGDLS, CDR2 YYNGEE. The CDR3 has 17 residues. CDR3 region: CAGSAGGSGDNQETQYF. The CDR3 coding sequence is TGTGCCGGCAGCGCGGGGGGTTCGGGGGACAATCAAGAGACCCAGTACTTC.

This chain links TRBV5-1 with TRBJ1-2, with D perhaps matching TRBD1 (5 bases). V was shortened by 4 bases and J by 0 bases, with 16 bases between the two germline ends. The CDR3 contains 16 residues. Germline values: CDR1 SGHRS, CDR2 YFSETQ. CDR3 region: CASSTGRWGPNYGYTF. For the CDR3, the DNA is TGCGCCAGCAGCACAGGACGGTGGGGACCTAACTATGGCTACACCTTC.

The chain recombines TRBV12-3 or TRBV12-4 with TRBJ1-5, with D maybe TRBD1 (6 bases). V was clipped by 3 bases and J by 5 bases, with 11 bases between them. The CDR3 runs 14 residues. For the CDR3, the DNA is TGTGCCAGCAGTTTCATCGGGGGCGATCAGCCCCAGCATTTT. Amino acid sequence: CASSFIGGDQPQHF.

A word on this clonotype: Germline is not matched at one junction end, which may reflect a read error. This rearrangement joins TRBV15 to TRBJ2-6; weak D call: TRBD1 (6 bases). Germline assignment: CDR1 LNHNV and CDR2 YYDKDF (reference sequence). There are 19 residues in the CDR3. CDR3 sequence reads: CATSRDPGARSSGAYVLTF. In DNA form, the CDR3 reads TGTGCCACCAGCAGAGATCCAGGGGCCCGCAGCTCTGGGGCCTACGTCCTGACTTTC. The variable domain in full, completed from reference TRBV15 and TRBJ2-6, reads DAMVIQNPRYQVTQFGKPVTLSCSQTLNHNVMYWYQQKSSQAPKLLFHYYDKDFNNEADTPDNFQSRRPNTSFCFLDIRSPGLGDTAMYLCATSRDPGARSSGAYVLTFGAGSRLTVL.

V gene TRBV4-2 combines with J gene TRBJ2-1; possibly TRBD2 for D (6 bases). V was cut by 6 bases and J by 9 bases, with 18 bases left in between. Looked up from germline, CDR1 is LGHNA and CDR2 is YNFKEQ. The CDR3 contains 14 residues. CDR3 loop: CASRRAALAGEQFF. In nucleotides, the CDR3 is TGTGCCAGCAGGCGAGCGGCACTAGCCGGTGAGCAGTTCTTC.

The genes are TRBV20-1 and TRBJ2-2; 7 positions match TRBD1. The ends lost 2 bases at V and 0 bases at J; junction bases unmatched: 0. The CDR3 is 14 amino acids. Germline-derived CDR1 and CDR2 are DFQATT and SNEGSKA (reference sequence). CDR3 sequence reads: CSARQGANTGELFF. The CDR3 bases are TGCAGTGCTAGACAGGGGGCGAACACCGGGGAGCTGTTTTTT.

Details on this clonotype: Just one base apart from a much larger clone, this may be a read error. The J gene is TRBJ2-1, the V gene TRBV20-1; a weak D match, TRBD1 (7 bases). The CDR3 has 15 residues. CDR1 is DFQATT and CDR2 is SNEGSKA in the germline V gene (reference sequence). Trimming shortened V by 5 bases and J by 5 bases, and 19 bases separated the two germline ends. This CDR3 reads CSAPLQGGADNEQFF. In DNA, the CDR3 is TGCAGTGCTCCACTTCAGGGGGGCGCCGACAATGAGCAGTTCTTC.

The genes are TRBV5-1 and TRBJ1-4; D perhaps matches TRBD1 (6 bases). Trimming removed 1 base from V and 5 bases from J, with 9 bases in between. Germline CDR1 is SGHRS and CDR2 is YFSETQ. The CDR3 totals 14 residues. Here the CDR3 reads CASSLQGSNEKLFF. The CDR3 coding sequence is TGCGCCAGCAGCTTGCAGGGGTCCAATGAAAAACTGTTTTTT. The entire variable domain, with the rest obtained from reference TRBV5-1 and TRBJ1-4, is as follows: KAGVTQTPRYLIKTRGQQVTLSCSPISGHRSVSWYQQTPGQGLQFLFEYFSETQRNKGNFPGRFSGRQFSNSRSEMNVSTLELGDSALYLCASSLQGSNEKLFFGSGTQLSVL.

This chain uses TRBV29-1 with TRBJ2-7; D gene ambiguous. Germline CDR1 SQVTM, CDR2 ANQGSEA. The CDR3 is made up of 14 amino acids. V was shortened by 7 bases and J by 5 bases, with 21 bases between the two germline ends. The CDR3 reads CSARIGLATDEQYF. The CDR3 DNA is TGCAGCGCCCGTATCGGCTTGGCCACGGACGAGCAGTACTTC.

This clonotype was observed a handful of times. The rearrangement links TRBV6-1 to TRBJ1-5; D possibly corresponds to TRBD1 (6 bases). The V end lost 4 bases, the J end lost 3 bases, and 10 bases lay between the germline ends. The CDR3 contains 14 residues. Germline CDR1 and CDR2: MNHNS and SASEGT. DNA of the CDR3: TGTGCCAGCAGTGTCCGGGACAACAATCAGCCCCAGCATTTT. It encodes CASSVRDNNQPQHF.

The rearrangement links TRBV5-1 to TRBJ1-5, with D maybe TRBD1 (5 bases). This CDR3 is built from 14 residues. Germline CDR1 SGHRS, CDR2 YFSETQ. Trimming shortened V by 4 bases and J by 3 bases, and 11 bases separated the two germline ends. The CDR3 here is CASSLPGLNQPQHF. CDR3 sequence (DNA): TGCGCCAGCAGCCTGCCGGGACTCAATCAGCCCCAGCATTTT.

This chain connects TRBV4-1 to TRBJ1-5, with no clear D. Germline values: CDR1 MGHRA, CDR2 YSYEKL. The CDR3 contains 14 residues. V lost 1 base to trimming and J lost 4 bases, with 8 bases between them. CDR3 nucleotides: TGCGCCAGCAGCCAAGCGTCTCTGAATCAGCCCCAGCATTTT. It codes for CASSQASLNQPQHF.

This clonotype was counted only a few times. V is TRBV7-2 and J is TRBJ2-5; possible D gene TRBD1, 5 bases. The CDR3 totals 14 residues. Germline V gives CDR1 SGHTA, CDR2 FQGNSA. V lost 5 bases to trimming and J lost 1 base, with 11 bases between them. The CDR3 bases are TGTGCCAGCAGCAATAGACAGATCCAAGAGACCCAGTACTTC. This translates into CASSNRQIQETQYF.

The chain carries TRBV28 and TRBJ1-1; D is ambiguous. V was pared by 6 bases and J by 10 bases, with 15 bases between. Germline assignment: CDR1 MDHEN and CDR2 SYDVKM. There are 12 residues in the CDR3. The CDR3 nucleotides are TGTGCCAGCAGCTCCCGGTCGTTTGTAGCTTTCTTT. Its translation is CASSSRSFVAFF.

This chain joins TRBV20-1 and TRBJ1-1; D is undetermined. The CDR3 has 14 amino acids. CDR1 and CDR2 from the germline V gene are DFQATT and SNEGSKA (reference sequence). Trimming shortened V by 3 bases and J by 4 bases, and 15 bases separated the two germline ends. The CDR3 region has the DNA TGCAGTGCTAGGGATCGGGGTAGCCTCACTGAAGCTTTCTTT. It is translated as CSARDRGSLTEAFF.

V is TRBV7-2 and J is TRBJ1-2; 9 nucleotides agree with TRBD1. The CDR3 runs to 14 residues. Germline V gives CDR1 SGHTA, CDR2 FQGNSA. V dropped 5 bases and J dropped 4; count of bases not matched to a gene: 5. CDR3 sequence (DNA): TGTGCCAGCAGCGTAAACAGGGGGCTCTATGGCTACACCTTC. Its translation: CASSVNRGLYGYTF.

This sequence joins TRBV12-3 or TRBV12-4 and TRBJ2-7, with D perhaps matching TRBD1 (8 bases). The CDR3 totals 18 residues. V was clipped by 3 bases and J by 1 base, with 22 bases between them. CDR3 residues: CASSFRVRGGTGSYEQYF. The CDR3, as DNA: TGTGCCAGCAGTTTTCGTGTGAGGGGGGGGACAGGATCCTACGAGCAGTACTTC.

This clonotype appeared a few times. This chain connects TRBV30 to TRBJ1-1, with 11 bases that match TRBD1. CDR3 length: 12 residues. V shed 7 bases, J shed 6 bases, and the junction held 4 bases outside the gene matches. Germline CDR1 reads GTSNPN; CDR2 reads SVGIG (reference sequence). The CDR3 region is CALAGQGAEAFF. CDR3 coding DNA: TGTGCCTTAGCGGGACAGGGGGCTGAAGCTTTCTTT.

This clonotype was observed a few times. The chain couples TRBV12-3 or TRBV12-4 to TRBJ2-7; the match to TRBD2 covers 7 bases. The CDR3 is 13 amino acids. V trimming: 3 bases; J trimming: 7 bases; junction bases outside the gene matches: 6. CDR3 in amino acids: CASSFFRRGEQYF. CDR3 bases: TGTGCCAGCAGTTTCTTCAGGCGGGGGGAGCAGTACTTC.

A word on this clonotype: The junction shows a germline mismatch at one end, possibly a read error. This chain links TRBV7-9 with TRBJ2-5, with 7 positions matching TRBD2. Germline CDR1 is SEHNR and CDR2 is FQNEAQ (reference sequence). This CDR3 spans 16 amino acids. The CDR3 here is CASSLGLAVYQKTQYF. CDR3 nucleotide sequence: TGTGCCAGCAGCTTGGGCCTAGCGGTTTACCAAAAGACCCAGTACTTC.

The genes are TRBV6-5 and TRBJ2-1; TRBD2 is a possible D gene (5 bases). CDR3 length equals 16 residues. Germline lookup yields CDR1 MNHEY and CDR2 SVGAGI. The V gene lost 5 bases and the J gene lost 3 bases, with 17 bases spanning the gap. The chain's CDR3 is CASSRTDRPIYNEQFF. CDR3 in DNA: TGTGCCAGCAGTAGGACTGACCGTCCAATCTACAATGAGCAGTTCTTC.

The rearrangement uses TRBV20-1 and TRBJ1-2, with D possibly TRBD1 on 5 matching bases. The CDR3 contains 13 residues. Germline values: CDR1 DFQATT, CDR2 SNEGSKA (reference sequence). V lost 3 bases to trimming and J lost 2 bases, with 10 bases between them. CDR3 nucleotides: TGCAGTGCTAGCCTCCGGGACAACTATGGCTACACCTTC. Encoded protein: CSASLRDNYGYTF.